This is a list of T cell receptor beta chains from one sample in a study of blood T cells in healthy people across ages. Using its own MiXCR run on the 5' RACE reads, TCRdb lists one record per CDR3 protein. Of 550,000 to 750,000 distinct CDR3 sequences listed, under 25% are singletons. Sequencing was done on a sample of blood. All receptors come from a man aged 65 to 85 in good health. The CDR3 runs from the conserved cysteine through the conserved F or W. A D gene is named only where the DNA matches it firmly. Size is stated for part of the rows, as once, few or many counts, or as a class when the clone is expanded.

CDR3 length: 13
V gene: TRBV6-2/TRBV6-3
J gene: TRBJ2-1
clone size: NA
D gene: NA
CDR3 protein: CASSYSGQDEQFF
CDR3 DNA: TGTGCCAGCAGTTACTCGGGGCAGGATGAGCAGTTCTTC

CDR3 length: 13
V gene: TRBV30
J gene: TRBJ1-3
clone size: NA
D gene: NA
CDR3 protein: CAWSRSSGNTIYF
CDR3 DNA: TGTGCCTGGAGTCGCAGTAGTGGAAACACCATATATTTT

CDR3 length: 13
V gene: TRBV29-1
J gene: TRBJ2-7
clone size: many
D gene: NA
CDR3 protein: CSVEVDRSYEQYF
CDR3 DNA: TGCAGCGTTGAAGTCGACAGGTCCTACGAGCAGTACTTC

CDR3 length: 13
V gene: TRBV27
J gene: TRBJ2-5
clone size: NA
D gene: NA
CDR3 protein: CASRDLNQETQYF
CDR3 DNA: TGTGCCAGCAGGGACCTAAACCAAGAGACCCAGTACTTC

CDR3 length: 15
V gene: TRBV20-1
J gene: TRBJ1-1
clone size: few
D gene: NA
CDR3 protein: CSARSFGGPNTEAFF
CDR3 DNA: TGCAGTGCTAGAAGTTTTGGCGGCCCGAACACCGAAGCTTTCTTT

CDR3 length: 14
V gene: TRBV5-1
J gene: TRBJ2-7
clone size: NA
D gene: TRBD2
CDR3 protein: CASKLGLAGDEQYF
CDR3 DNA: TGCGCCAGCAAGCTCGGACTAGCGGGAGACGAGCAGTACTTC

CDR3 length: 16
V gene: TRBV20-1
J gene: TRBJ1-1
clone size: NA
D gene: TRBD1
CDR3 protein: CSARDDLSGQGTEAFF
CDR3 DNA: TGCAGTGCTAGAGACGACCTTTCGGGACAGGGCACTGAAGCTTTCTTT

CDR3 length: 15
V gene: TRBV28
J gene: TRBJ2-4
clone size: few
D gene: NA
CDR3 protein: CASRTTFSGSNIQYF
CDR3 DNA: TGTGCCAGCAGAACAACTTTTAGTGGGAGTAACATTCAGTACTTC

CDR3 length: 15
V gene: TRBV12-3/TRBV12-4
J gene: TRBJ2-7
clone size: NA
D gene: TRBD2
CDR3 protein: CASSPTSGRDYEQYF
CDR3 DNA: TGTGCCAGCAGTCCAACTAGCGGGAGGGACTACGAGCAGTACTTC

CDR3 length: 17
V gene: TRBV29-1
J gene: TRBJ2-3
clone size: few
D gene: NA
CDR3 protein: CSVAGATRTGGTDTQYF
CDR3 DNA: TGCAGCGTTGCCGGGGCGACCCGGACGGGCGGCACAGATACGCAGTATTTT

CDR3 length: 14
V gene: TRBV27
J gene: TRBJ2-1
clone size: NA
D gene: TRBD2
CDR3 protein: CASNRDYTYNEQFF
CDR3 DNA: TGTGCCAGCAACCGGGACTATACTTACAATGAGCAGTTCTTC

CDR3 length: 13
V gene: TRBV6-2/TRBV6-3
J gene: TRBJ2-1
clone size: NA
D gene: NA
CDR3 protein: CATAGQYYNEQFF
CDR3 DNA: TGTGCCACCGCGGGACAGTATTACAATGAGCAGTTCTTC

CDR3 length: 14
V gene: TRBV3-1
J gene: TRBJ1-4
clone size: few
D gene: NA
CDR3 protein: CASSPRDKNEKLFF
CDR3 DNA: TGTGCCAGCAGCCCCCGGGACAAGAATGAAAAACTGTTTTTT

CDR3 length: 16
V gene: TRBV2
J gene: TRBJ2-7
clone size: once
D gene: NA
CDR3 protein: CASSRPPEGNSYEQYF
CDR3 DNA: TGTGCCAGCAGTAGACCGCCGGAGGGAAACTCCTACGAGCAGTACTTC

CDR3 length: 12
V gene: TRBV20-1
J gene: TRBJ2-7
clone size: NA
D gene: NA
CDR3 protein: CSARGSPYEQYF
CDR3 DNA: TGCAGTGCTAGAGGCTCCCCCTACGAGCAGTACTTC

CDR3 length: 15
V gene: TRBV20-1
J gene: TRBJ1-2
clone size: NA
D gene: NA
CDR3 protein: CSARDLSHFYGSYTF
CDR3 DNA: TGCAGTGCTAGAGATCTCTCTCACTTCTATGGAAGCTACACCTTC